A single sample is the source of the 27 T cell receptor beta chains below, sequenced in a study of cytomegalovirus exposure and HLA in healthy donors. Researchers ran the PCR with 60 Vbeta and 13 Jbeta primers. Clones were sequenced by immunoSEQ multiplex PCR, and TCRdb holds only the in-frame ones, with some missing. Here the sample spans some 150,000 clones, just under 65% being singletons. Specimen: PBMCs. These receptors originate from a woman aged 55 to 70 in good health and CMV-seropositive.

As DNA, the CDR3 is TGCGCCAGCAGCATCGGGACAGGAGGCAATGAAAAACTGTTTTTT. Translated: CASSIGTGGNEKLFF. This chain joins TRBV5-1 and TRBJ1-4; 8 bases match TRBD1. The V gene's germline CDR1 is SGHRS and CDR2 YFSETQ. The CDR3 length is 15 residues. V lost 4 bases to trimming and J lost 5 bases; unmatched junction nucleotides: 7. Based on the CDR3 plus reference TRBV5-1 and TRBJ1-4, the full variable domain is KAGVTQTPRYLIKTRGQQVTLSCSPISGHRSVSWYQQTPGQGLQFLFEYFSETQRNKGNFPGRFSGRQFSNSRSEMNVSTLELGDSALYLCASSIGTGGNEKLFFGSGTQLSVL.

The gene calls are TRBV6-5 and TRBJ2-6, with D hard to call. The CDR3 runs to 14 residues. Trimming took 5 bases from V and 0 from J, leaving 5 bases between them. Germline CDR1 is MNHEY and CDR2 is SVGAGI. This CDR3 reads CASSDTSGANVLTF. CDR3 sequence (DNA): TGTGCCAGCAGTGACACCTCTGGGGCCAACGTCCTGACTTTC.

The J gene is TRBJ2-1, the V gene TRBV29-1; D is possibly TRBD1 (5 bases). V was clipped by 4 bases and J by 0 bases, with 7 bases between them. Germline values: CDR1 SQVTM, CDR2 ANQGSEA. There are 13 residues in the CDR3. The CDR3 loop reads CSVGGISYNEQFF. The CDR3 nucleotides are TGCAGCGTTGGGGGCATCTCCTACAATGAGCAGTTCTTC.

CDR3 DNA sequence: TGTGCCAGCAGTTTATTTGGGACGGGAGGTTCACCCCTCCACTTT. Protein product: CASSLFGTGGSPLHF. V usage is TRBV27 and J usage is TRBJ1-6; D is possibly TRBD1 (5 bases). The CDR3 has 15 residues. V dropped 1 base and J dropped 9 bases, with 13 bases sitting between them. CDR1 is MNHEY and CDR2 is SMNVEV in the germline V gene (reference sequence).

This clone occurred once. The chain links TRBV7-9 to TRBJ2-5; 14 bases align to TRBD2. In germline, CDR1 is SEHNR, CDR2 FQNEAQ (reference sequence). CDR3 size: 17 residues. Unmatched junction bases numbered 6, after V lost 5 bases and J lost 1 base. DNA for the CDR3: TGTGCCAGCAGCCCGGGACTAGCGGGGGACCTCCAAGAGACCCAGTACTTC. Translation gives CASSPGLAGDLQETQYF.

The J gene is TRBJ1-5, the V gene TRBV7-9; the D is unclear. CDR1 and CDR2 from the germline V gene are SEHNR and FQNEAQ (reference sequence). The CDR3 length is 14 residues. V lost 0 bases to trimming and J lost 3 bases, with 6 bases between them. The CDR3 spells CASSLASNNQPQHF. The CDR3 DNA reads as TGTGCCAGCAGCTTAGCGTCTAACAATCAGCCCCAGCATTTT.

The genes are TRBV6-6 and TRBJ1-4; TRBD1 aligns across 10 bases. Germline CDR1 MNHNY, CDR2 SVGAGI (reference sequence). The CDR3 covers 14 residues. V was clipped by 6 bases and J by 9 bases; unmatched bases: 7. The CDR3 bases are TGTGCCAGCAGCTCGGGACAGGGGAGAAAAAAACTGTTTTTT. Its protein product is CASSSGQGRKKLFF.

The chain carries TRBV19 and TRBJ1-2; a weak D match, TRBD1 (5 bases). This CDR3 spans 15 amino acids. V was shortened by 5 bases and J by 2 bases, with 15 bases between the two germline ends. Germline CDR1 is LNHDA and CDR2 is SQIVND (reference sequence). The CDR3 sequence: CASSAQGGPNYGYTF. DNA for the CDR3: TGTGCCAGTAGTGCCCAGGGCGGCCCCAACTATGGCTACACCTTC.

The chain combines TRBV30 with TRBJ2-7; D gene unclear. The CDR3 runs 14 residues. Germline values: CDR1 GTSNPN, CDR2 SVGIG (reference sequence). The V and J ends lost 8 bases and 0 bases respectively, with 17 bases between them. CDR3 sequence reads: CAAPLTGRSYEQYF. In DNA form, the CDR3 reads TGTGCCGCACCACTAACGGGTCGCTCCTACGAGCAGTACTTC.

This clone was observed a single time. The CDR3 sequence is CASSQREGGADTQYF. CDR3 nucleotide sequence: TGTGCCAGCAGCCAGCGGGAGGGGGGCGCAGATACGCAGTATTTT. The rearrangement joins TRBV9 to TRBJ2-3; 10 bases align to TRBD2. V shed 4 bases, J shed 4 bases, and the junction held 6 bases outside the gene matches. The CDR3 is made up of 15 amino acids. CDR1 and CDR2 (germline): SGDLS, YYNGEE. Variable domain in full (rest from reference TRBV9 and TRBJ2-3): DSGVTQTPKHLITATGQRVTLRCSPRSGDLSVYWYQQSLDQGLQFLIQYYNGEERAKGNILERFSAQQFPDLHSELNLSSLELGDSALYFCASSQREGGADTQYFGPGTRLTVL.

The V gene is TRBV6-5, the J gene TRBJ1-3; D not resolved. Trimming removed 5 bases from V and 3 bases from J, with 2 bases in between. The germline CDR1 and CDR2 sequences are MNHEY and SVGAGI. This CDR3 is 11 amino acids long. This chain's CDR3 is CASSRGNTIYF. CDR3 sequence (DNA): TGTGCCAGCAGTCGTGGAAACACCATATATTTT.

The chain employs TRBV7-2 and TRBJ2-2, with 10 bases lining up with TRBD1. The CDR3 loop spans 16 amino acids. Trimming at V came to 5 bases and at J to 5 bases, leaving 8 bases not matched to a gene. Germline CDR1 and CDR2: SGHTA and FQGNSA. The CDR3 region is CASSKTGGDLTGELFF. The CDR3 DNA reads TGTGCCAGCAGCAAGACAGGGGGCGACTTGACCGGGGAGCTGTTTTTT.

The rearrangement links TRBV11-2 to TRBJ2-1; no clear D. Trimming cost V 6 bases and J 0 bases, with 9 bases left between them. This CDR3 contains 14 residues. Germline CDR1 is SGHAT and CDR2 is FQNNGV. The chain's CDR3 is CASSMASSYNEQFF. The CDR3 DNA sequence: TGTGCCAGCAGTATGGCCAGCTCCTACAATGAGCAGTTCTTC. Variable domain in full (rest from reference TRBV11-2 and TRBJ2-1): EAGVAQSPRYKIIEKRQSVAFWCNPISGHATLYWYQQILGQGPKLLIQFQNNGVVDDSQLPKDRFSAERLKGVDSTLKIQPAKLEDSAVYLCASSMASSYNEQFFGPGTRLTVL.

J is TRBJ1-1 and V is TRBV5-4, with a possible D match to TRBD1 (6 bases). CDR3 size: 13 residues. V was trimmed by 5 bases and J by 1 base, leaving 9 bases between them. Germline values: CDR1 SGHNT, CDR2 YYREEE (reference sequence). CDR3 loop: CASRGQRNTEAFF. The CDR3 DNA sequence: TGTGCCAGCAGAGGACAGAGGAACACTGAAGCTTTCTTT.

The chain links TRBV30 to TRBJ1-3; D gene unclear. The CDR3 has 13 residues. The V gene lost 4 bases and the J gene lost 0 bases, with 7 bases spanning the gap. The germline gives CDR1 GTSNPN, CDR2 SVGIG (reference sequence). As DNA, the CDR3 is TGTGCCTGGACAGCGAACTCTGGAAACACCATATATTTT. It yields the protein CAWTANSGNTIYF.

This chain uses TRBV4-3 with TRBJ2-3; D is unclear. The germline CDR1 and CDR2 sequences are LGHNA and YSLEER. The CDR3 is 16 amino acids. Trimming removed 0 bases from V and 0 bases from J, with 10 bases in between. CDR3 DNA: TGCGCCAGCAGCCAAGATTGGGCTTCCAGCACAGATACGCAGTATTTT. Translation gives CASSQDWASSTDTQYF.

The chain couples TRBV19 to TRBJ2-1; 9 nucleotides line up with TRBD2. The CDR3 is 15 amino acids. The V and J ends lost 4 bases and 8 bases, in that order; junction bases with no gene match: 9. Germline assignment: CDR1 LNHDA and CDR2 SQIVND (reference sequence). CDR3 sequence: CASSTGTSSSDEQFF. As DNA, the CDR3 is TGTGCCAGTAGTACCGGGACTAGCTCGAGCGATGAGCAGTTCTTC.

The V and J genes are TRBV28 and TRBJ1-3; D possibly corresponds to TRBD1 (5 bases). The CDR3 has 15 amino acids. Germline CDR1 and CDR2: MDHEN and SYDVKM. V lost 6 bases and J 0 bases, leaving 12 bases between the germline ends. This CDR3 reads CASSLQVVSGNTIYF. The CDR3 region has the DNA TGTGCCAGCAGCTTACAGGTGGTCTCTGGAAACACCATATATTTT.

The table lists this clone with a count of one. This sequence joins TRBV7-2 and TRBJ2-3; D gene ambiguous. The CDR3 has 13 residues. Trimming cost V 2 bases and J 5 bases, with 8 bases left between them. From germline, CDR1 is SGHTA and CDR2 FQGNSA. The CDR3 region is CASSLIRIDTQYF. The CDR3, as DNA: TGTGCCAGCAGCTTAATCAGGATAGATACGCAGTATTTT.

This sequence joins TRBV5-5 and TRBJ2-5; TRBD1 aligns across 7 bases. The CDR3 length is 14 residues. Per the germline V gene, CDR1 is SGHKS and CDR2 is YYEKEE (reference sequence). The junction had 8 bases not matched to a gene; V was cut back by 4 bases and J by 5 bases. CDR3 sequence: CASSPGQATETQYF. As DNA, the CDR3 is TGTGCCAGCAGCCCCGGACAGGCCACGGAGACCCAGTACTTC.

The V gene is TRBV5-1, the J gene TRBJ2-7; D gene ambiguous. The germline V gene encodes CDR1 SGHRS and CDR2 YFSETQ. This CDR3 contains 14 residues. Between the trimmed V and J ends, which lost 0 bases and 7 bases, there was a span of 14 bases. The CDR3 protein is CASSLGPITREQYF. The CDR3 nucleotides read TGCGCCAGCAGCTTGGGACCGATAACCAGGGAGCAGTACTTC. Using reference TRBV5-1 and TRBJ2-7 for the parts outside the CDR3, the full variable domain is KAGVTQTPRYLIKTRGQQVTLSCSPISGHRSVSWYQQTPGQGLQFLFEYFSETQRNKGNFPGRFSGRQFSNSRSEMNVSTLELGDSALYLCASSLGPITREQYFGPGTRLTVT.

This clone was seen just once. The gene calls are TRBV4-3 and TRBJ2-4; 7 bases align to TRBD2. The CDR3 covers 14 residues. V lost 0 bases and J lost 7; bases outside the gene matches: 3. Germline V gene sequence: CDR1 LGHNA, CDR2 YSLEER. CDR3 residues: CASSQEGGSNIQYF. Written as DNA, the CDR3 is TGCGCCAGCAGCCAAGAGGGGGGGTCGAACATTCAGTACTTC.

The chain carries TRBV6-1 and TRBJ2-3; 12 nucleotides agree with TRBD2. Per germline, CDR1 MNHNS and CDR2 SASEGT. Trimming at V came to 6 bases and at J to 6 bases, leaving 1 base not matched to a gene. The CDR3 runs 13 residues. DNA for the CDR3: TGTGCCAGCAGGGGACTAGCGGGCGATACGCAGTATTTT. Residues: CASRGLAGDTQYF.

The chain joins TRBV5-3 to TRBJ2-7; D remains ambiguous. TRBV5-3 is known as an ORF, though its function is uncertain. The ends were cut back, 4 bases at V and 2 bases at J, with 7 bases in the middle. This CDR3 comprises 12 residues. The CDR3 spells CARSLPAYEQYF. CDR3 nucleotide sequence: TGTGCCAGAAGCCTTCCAGCCTACGAGCAGTACTTC.

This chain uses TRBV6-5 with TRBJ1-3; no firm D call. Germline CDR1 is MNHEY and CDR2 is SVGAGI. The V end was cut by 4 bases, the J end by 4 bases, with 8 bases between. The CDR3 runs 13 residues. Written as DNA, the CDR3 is TGTGCCAGCAGTTCCGGACTCGGAAACACCATATATTTT. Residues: CASSSGLGNTIYF.

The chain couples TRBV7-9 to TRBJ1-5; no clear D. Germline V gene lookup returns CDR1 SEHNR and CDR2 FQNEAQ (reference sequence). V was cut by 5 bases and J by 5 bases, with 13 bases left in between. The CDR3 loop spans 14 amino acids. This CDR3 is CASSLSGNYQPQHF. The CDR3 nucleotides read TGTGCCAGCAGCCTCTCCGGGAACTATCAGCCCCAGCATTTT.

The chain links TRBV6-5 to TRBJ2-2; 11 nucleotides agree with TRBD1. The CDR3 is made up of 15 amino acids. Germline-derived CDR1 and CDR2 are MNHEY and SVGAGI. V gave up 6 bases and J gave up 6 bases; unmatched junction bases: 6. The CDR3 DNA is TGTGCCAGCAGCGAGGACAGGGGGCTTCCCGGGGAGCTGTTTTTT. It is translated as CASSEDRGLPGELFF.